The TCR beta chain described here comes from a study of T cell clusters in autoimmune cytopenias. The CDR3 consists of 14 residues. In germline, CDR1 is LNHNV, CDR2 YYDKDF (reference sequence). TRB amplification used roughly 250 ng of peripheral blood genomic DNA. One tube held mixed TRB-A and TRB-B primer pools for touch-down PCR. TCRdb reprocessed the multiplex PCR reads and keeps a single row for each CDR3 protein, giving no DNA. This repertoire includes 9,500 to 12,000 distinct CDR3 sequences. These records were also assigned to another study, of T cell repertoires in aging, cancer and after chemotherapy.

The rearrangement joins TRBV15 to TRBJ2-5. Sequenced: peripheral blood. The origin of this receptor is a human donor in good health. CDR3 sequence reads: CATSRASTQETQYF.